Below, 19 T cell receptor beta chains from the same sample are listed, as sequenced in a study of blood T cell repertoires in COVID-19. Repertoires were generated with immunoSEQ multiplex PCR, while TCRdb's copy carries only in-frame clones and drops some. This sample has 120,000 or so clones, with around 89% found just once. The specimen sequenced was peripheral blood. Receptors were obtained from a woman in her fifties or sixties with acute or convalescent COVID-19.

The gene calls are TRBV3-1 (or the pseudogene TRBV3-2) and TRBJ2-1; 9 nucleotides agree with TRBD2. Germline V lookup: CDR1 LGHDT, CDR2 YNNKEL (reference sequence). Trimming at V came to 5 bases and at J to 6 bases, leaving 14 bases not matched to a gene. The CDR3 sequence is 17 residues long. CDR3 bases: TGTGCCAGCAGCTTCCGAATAGCGGGAGACGAGCTCAATGAGCAGTTCTTC. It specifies CASSFRIAGDELNEQFF.

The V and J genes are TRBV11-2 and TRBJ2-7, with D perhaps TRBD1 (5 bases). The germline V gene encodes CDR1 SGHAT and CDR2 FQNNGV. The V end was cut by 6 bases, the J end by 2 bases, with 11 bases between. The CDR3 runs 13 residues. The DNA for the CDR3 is TGTGCCAGCAGATCCTCAGGGACCTACGAGCAGTACTTC. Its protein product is CASRSSGTYEQYF. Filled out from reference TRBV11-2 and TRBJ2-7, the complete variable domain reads EAGVAQSPRYKIIEKRQSVAFWCNPISGHATLYWYQQILGQGPKLLIQFQNNGVVDDSQLPKDRFSAERLKGVDSTLKIQPAKLEDSAVYLCASRSSGTYEQYFGPGTRLTVT.

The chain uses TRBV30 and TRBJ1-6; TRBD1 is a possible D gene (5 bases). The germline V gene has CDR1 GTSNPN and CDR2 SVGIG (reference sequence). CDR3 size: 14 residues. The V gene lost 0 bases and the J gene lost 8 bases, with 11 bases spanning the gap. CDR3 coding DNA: TGTGCCTGGAGTGTGGGTGGCAGGGATTCACCCCTCCACTTT. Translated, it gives CAWSVGGRDSPLHF.

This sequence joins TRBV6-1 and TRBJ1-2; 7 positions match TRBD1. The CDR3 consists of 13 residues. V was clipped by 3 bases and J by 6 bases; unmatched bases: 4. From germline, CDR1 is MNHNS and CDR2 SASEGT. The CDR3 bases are TGTGCCAGCAGTGATTCAGGGGGGAATGGCTACACCTTC. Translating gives CASSDSGGNGYTF.

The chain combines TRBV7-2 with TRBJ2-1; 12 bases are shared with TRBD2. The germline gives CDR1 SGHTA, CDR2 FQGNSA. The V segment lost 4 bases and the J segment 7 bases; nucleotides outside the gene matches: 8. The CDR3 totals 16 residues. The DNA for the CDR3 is TGTGCCAGCAGCTACCGACTAGCGGGAGCGGGAAATGAGCAGTTCTTC. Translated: CASSYRLAGAGNEQFF.

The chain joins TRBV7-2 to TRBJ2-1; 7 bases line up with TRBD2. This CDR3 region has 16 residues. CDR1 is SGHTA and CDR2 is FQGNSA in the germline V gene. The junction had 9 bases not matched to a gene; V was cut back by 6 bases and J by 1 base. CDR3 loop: CASRARAGASYNEQFF. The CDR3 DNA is TGTGCCAGCAGAGCACGGGCGGGAGCGTCCTACAATGAGCAGTTCTTC.

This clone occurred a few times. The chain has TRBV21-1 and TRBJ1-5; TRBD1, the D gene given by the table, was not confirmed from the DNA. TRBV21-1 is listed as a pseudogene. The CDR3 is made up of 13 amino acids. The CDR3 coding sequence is TGTGCCAGCAGCAAGCTTCAGGGGCAGCCCCAGCATTTT. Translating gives CASSKLQGQPQHF.

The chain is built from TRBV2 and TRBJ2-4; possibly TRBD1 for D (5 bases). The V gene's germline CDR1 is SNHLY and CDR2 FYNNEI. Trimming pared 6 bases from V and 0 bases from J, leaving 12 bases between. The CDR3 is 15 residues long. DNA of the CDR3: TGTGCCAGCAGCGCTGACAGACTAGCCAAAAACATTCAGTACTTC. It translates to CASSADRLAKNIQYF.

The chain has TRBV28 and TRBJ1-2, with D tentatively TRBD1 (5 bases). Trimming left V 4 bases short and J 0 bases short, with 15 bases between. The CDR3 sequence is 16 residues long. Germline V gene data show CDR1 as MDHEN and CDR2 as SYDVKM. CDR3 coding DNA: TGTGCCAGCAGTTCAGCAGGGTCTCTAGCTAACTATGGCTACACCTTC. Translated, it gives CASSSAGSLANYGYTF.

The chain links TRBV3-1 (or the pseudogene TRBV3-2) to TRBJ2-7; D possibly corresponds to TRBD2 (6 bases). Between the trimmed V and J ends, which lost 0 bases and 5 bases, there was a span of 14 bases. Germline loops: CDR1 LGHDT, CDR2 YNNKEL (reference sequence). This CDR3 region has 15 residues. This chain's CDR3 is CASSQDWRGTHEQYF. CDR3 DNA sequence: TGTGCCAGCAGCCAAGATTGGCGTGGGACTCACGAGCAGTACTTC.

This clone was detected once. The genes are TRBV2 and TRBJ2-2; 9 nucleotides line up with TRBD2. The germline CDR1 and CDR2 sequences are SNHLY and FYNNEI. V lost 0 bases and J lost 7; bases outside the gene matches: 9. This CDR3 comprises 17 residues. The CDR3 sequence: CASSEAAAGGPVGELFF. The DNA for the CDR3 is TGTGCCAGCAGTGAAGCGGCGGCGGGAGGGCCGGTCGGGGAGCTGTTTTTT.

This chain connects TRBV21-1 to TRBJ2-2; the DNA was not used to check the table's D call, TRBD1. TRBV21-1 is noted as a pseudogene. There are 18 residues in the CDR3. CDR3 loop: CASSEKQHSVTDTGELFF. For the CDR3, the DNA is TGTGCCAGCAGCGAAAAGCAGCATTCAGTGACAGACACCGGGGAGCTGTTTTTT.

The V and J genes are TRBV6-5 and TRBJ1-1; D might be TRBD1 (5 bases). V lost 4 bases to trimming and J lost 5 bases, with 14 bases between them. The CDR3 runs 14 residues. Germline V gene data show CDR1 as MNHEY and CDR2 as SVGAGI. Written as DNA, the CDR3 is TGTGCCAGCAGTTTCAGGGCCTCCCGGACTGAAGCTTTCTTT. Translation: CASSFRASRTEAFF.

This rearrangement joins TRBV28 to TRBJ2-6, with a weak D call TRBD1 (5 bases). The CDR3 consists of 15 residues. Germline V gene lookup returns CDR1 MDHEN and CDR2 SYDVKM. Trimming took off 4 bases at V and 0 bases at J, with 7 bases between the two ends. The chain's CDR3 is CASSSRASGANVLTF. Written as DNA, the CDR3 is TGTGCCAGCAGTTCCAGGGCCTCTGGGGCCAACGTCCTGACTTTC.

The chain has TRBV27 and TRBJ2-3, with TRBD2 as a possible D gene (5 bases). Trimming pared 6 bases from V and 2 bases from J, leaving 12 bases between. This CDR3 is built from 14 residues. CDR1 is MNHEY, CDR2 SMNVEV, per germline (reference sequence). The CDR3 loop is CASRPLAPTDTQYF. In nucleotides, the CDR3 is TGTGCCAGCAGACCTTTAGCGCCCACAGATACGCAGTATTTT.

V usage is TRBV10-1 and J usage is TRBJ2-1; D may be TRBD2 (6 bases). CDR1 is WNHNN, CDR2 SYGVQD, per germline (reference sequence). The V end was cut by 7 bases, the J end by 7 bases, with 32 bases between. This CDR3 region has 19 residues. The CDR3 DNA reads TGCGCCAGCAAGGTGGCCAGATTCCGGGACTCCTGGGGGTTTAATGAGCAGTTCTTC. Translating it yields CASKVARFRDSWGFNEQFF.

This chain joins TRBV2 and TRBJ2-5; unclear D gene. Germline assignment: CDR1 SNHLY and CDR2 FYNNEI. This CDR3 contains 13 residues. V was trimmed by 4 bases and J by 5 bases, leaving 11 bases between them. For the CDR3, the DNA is TGTGCCAGCAGTGCCGAGACACTGGAGACCCAGTACTTC. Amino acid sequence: CASSAETLETQYF.

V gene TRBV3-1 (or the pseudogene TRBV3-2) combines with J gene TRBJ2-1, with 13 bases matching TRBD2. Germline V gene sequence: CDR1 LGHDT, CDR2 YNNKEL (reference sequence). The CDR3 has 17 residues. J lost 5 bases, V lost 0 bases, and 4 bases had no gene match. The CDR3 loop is CASSQDWGLAGNNEQFF. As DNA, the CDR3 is TGTGCCAGCAGCCAAGATTGGGGACTAGCGGGAAACAATGAGCAGTTCTTC.

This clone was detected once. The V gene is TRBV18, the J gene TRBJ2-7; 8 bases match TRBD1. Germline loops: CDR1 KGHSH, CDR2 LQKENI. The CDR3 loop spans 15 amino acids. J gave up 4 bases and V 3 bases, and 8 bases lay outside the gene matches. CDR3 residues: CASSPNRDRLYEQYF. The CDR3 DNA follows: TGTGCCAGCTCACCTAACCGGGACAGGCTGTACGAGCAGTACTTC.